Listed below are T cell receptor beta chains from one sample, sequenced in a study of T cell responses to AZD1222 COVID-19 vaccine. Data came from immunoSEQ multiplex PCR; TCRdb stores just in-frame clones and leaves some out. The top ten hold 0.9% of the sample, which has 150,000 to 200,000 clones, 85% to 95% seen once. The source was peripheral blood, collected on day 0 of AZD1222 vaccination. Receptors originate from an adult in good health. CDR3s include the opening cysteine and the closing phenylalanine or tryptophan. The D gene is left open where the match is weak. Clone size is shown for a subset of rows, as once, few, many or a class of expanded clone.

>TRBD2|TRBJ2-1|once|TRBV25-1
TGTGCCAGCAGTGAAACGGGGACTAGCGAGTGGAATGAGCAGTTCTTC
CASSETGTSEWNEQFF
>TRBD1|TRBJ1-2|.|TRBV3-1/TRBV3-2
TGTGCCAGCAGCCCCCCGACAGGGAACTATGGCTACACCTTC
CASSPPTGNYGYTF
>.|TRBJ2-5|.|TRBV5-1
TGCGCCAGCAGCTTCGGGGCCCCGCAAGAGACCCAGTACTTC
CASSFGAPQETQYF
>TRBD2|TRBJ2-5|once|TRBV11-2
TGTGCCAGCAGGGCGGGGGATACCGTCGGTAAGACCCAGTACTTC
CASRAGDTVGKTQYF
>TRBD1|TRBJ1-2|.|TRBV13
TGTGCCAGCAGCTATATAGCGACAGGGACCTATGGCTACACCTTC
CASSYIATGTYGYTF
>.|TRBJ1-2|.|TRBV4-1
TGCGCCAGCAGCCAAGTTAGGGGAGACTATGGCTACACCTTC
CASSQVRGDYGYTF
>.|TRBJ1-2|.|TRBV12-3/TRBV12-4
TGTGCCAGCAGTTTAGTAGACACCCATGGCTACACCTTC
CASSLVDTHGYTF
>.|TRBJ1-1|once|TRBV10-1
TGCGCCAGCAGTCGAGCAGGGAACACTGAAGCTTTCTTT
CASSRAGNTEAFF
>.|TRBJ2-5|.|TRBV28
TGTGCCAGCAGTCTGGGGACACATCAAAGTGTGACCCAGTACTTC
CASSLGTHQSVTQYF
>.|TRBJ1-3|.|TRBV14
TGTGCCAGCAGCAGCGGAAACACCATATATTTT
CASSSGNTIYF
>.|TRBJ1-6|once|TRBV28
TGTGCCAGCAGCCCTGAACAGGGCGGCGCTGGTTCACCCCTCCACTTT
CASSPEQGGAGSPLHF
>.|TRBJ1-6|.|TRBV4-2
TGTGCCAGCAGCCAAGGGGCCCGGGACCTGAATTCACCCCTCCACTTT
CASSQGARDLNSPLHF
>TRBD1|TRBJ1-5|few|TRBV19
TGTGCCAGTAGCGGCTTCCGAAGGAGGGGGCTAAACAATCAGCCCCAGCATTTT
CASSGFRRRGLNNQPQHF
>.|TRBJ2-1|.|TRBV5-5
TGTGCCAGCAGCTTGTGGTCTAGCGGCCAGGGGTCCTACAATGAGCAGTTCTTC
CASSLWSSGQGSYNEQFF
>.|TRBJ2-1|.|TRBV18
TGTGCCAGCTCAATCCCCGGGGGTTCTGGGAATGAGCAGTTCTTC
CASSIPGGSGNEQFF
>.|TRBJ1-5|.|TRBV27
TGTGCCAGCAGTTTAAGGGAGGATCAGCCCCAGCATTTT
CASSLREDQPQHF
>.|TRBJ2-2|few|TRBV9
TGTGCCAGCAGCGTAGCCGATGAAGGCACCGGGGAGCTGTTTTTT
CASSVADEGTGELFF
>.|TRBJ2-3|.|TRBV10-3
TGTGCCATCACCCGGGACTCAAGCACAGATACGCAGTATTTT
CAITRDSSTDTQYF
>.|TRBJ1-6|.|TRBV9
TGTGCCAGCAGCGTAGAGTATTATTCACCCCTCCACTTT
CASSVEYYSPLHF
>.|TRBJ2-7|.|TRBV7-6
TGTGCCAGCAGCTTCAGCCGGGACTCGGCGACCTACGAGCAGTACTTC
CASSFSRDSATYEQYF
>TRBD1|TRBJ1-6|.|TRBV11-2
TGTGCCAGCAGCTTGTTGACCCGGGACAGGGTTTATAATTCACCCCTCCACTTT
CASSLLTRDRVYNSPLHF
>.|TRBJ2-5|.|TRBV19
TGTGCCAGTAGTGCGACAGGTCAGGAGACCCAGTACTTC
CASSATGQETQYF
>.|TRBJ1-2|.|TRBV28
TGTGCCAGCAGTTTAGGGGGCTTCTACTATGGCTACACCTTC
CASSLGGFYYGYTF
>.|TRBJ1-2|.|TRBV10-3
TGTGCCATCAGTGAGTGGACAGAAGAATATGGCTACACCTTC
CAISEWTEEYGYTF
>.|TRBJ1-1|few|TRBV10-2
TGCGCCAGCCAAACTGGGGGGGACACTGAAGCTTTCTTT
CASQTGGDTEAFF
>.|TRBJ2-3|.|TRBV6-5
TGTGCCAGCAGATTCACAGATACGCAGTATTTT
CASRFTDTQYF
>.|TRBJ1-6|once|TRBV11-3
TGTGCCAGCAGCTTATCTTTAAGTGGGGATTCACCCCTCCACTTT
CASSLSLSGDSPLHF
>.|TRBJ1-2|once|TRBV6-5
TGTGCCAGCAGTCAGGGGTATGGCTACACCTTC
CASSQGYGYTF
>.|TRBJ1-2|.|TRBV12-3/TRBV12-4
TGTGCCAGCAGCAGACAGTCGGTAGGCTACACCTTC
CASSRQSVGYTF
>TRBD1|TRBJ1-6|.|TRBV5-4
TGTGCCAGCAGCTTGGGAGACAGGGGTCTCCCGTCACCCCTCCACTTT
CASSLGDRGLPSPLHF
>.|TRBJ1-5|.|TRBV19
TGTGCCAGTAGTATTTGGAGGGCTGCTCAGCCCCAGCATTTT
CASSIWRAAQPQHF
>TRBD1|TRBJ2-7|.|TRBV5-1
TGCGCCAGCAGCCCAGGGACAGCAAGACCTTACGAGCAGTACTTC
CASSPGTARPYEQYF
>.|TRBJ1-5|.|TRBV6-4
TGTGCCAGCAGCGCCCTTAGGGGGGCTAGCAATCAGCCCCAGCATTTT
CASSALRGASNQPQHF
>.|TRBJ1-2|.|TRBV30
TGTGTTCGGGAGTCGAACTATGGCTACACCTTC
CVRESNYGYTF
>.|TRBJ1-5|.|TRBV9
TGTGCCAGCAGCCCCGGTTTGGGCAGGGCGTCTCAGCCCCAGCATTTT
CASSPGLGRASQPQHF
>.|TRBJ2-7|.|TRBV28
TGTGCCAGTGAAAGCTCCTACGAGCAGTACTTC
CASESSYEQYF
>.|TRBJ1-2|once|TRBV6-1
TGTGCCAGCAGTGAGGACACCACTAACTATGGCTACACCTTC
CASSEDTTNYGYTF
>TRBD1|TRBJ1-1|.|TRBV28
TGTGCCAGCAGTTCGGGAGCAGGGGGCGCGTGGACTGAAGCTTTCTTT
CASSSGAGGAWTEAFF
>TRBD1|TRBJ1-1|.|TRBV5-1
TGCGCCAGCAGGGGACAGTCCATGAACACTGAAGCTTTCTTT
CASRGQSMNTEAFF
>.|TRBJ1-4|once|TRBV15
TGTGCCACCAGCAGAGATTCGGGGACGGTCAATGAAAAACTGTTTTTT
CATSRDSGTVNEKLFF
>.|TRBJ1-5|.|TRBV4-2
TGTGCCAGCAGCCAACGGGACAATCAGCCCCAGCATTTT
CASSQRDNQPQHF
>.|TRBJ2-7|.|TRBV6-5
TGTGCCAGCAGCTCCCAGGGCTACGAGCAGTACTTC
CASSSQGYEQYF
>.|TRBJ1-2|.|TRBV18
TGTGCCAGCTCACCACCGGGGGGGAGATCTTATGGCTACACCTTC
CASSPPGGRSYGYTF
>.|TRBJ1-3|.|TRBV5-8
TGTGCCAGCAGCCGCAACAGGGGAAACACCATATATTTT
CASSRNRGNTIYF
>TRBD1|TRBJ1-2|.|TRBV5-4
TGTGCCAGCAGCTGGGACAGGGGGTCCTATGGCTACACCTTC
CASSWDRGSYGYTF
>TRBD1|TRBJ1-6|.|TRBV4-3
TGCGCCAGCAGCCAAGACAGGACAGGGGTTAGGGTTTCACCCCTCCACTTT
CASSQDRTGVRVSPLHF
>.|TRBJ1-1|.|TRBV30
TGTGCCTGGAGTGTACCGGCCGACAGGAACACTGAAGCTTTCTTT
CAWSVPADRNTEAFF
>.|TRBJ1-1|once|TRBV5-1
TGCGCCAGCAGCTCCGGATTGAACACTGAAGCTTTCTTT
CASSSGLNTEAFF
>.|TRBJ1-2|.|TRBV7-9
TGTGCCAGCAGCCATGGGGACCCTAGTCGGTGGGGCTACACCTTC
CASSHGDPSRWGYTF
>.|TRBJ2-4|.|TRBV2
TGTGCCAGCAGACGGTTTGGCAAAAACATTCAGTACTTC
CASRRFGKNIQYF
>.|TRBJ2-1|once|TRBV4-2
TGTGCCAGCAGCCAAGTGGGGACGACCCTGGGACTCTCCGGTTACAATGAGCAGTTCTTC
CASSQVGTTLGLSGYNEQFF
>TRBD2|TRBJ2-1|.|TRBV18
TGTGCCAGCTCACTTCCAGCGGGGGTTCTGGATGAGCAGTTCTTC
CASSLPAGVLDEQFF
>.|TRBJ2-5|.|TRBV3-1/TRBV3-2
TGTGCCAGCAGCCAAGAGGCGGTGTGGACCCAGTACTTC
CASSQEAVWTQYF
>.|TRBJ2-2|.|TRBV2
TGTGCCAGCAGGTCCGACACGAACACCGGGGAGCTGTTTTTT
CASRSDTNTGELFF
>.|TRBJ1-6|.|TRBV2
TGTGCCAGCAGTGAAGACCTCCCCGGGGGACCCCTCCACTTT
CASSEDLPGGPLHF
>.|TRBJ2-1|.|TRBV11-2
TGTGCCAGCAGCTTAGCCCACAATGAGCAGTTCTTC
CASSLAHNEQFF
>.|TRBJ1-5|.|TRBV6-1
TGTGCCAGCAGTGTCGGCCCTGGAAAGGGCCCCAATCAGCCCCAGCATTTT
CASSVGPGKGPNQPQHF
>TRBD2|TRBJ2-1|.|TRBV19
TGTGCCAGTAGTTCGGGACTAGCGGGGGGGAATGAGCAGTTCTTC
CASSSGLAGGNEQFF